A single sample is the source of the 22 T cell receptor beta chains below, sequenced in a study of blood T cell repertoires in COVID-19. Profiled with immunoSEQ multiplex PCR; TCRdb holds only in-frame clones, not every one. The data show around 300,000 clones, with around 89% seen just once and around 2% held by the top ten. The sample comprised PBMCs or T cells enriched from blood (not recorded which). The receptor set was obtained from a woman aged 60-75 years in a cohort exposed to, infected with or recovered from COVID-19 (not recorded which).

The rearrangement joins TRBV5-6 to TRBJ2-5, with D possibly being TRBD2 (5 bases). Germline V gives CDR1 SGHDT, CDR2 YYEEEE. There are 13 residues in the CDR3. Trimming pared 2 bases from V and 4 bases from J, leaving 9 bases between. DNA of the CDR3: TGTGCCAGCAGCTTCGGGGTCAGAGAGACCCAGTACTTC. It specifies CASSFGVRETQYF.

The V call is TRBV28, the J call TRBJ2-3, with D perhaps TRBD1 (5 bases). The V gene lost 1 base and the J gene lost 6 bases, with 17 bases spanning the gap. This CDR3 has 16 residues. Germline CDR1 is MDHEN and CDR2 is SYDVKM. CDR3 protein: CASSLLIGPPGDTQYF. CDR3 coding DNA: TGTGCCAGCAGTTTATTAATCGGACCACCAGGGGATACGCAGTATTTT. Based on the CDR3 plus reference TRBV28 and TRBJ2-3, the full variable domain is DVKVTQSSRYLVKRTGEKVFLECVQDMDHENMFWYRQDPGLGLRLIYFSYDVKMKEKGDIPEGYSVSREKKERFSLILESASTNQTSMYLCASSLLIGPPGDTQYFGPGTRLTVL.

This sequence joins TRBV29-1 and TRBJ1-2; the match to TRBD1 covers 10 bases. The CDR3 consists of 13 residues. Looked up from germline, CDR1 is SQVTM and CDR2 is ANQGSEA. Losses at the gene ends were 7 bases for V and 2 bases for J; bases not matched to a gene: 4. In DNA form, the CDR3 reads TGCAGCGACGACAGGGGGCCGAACTATGGCTACACCTTC. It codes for CSDDRGPNYGYTF. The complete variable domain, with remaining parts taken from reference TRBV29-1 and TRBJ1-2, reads SAVISQKPSRDICQRGTSLTIQCQVDSQVTMMFWYRQQPGQSLTLIATANQGSEATYESGFVIDKFPISRPNLTFSTLTVSNMSPEDSSIYLCSDDRGPNYGYTFGSGTRLTVV.

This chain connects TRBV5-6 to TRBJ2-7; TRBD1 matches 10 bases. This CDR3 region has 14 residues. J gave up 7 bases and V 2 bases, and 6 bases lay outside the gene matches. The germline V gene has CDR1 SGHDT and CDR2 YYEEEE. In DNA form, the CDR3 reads TGTGCCAGCAGCTTATGGACAGGGGGACGAGAGCAGTACTTC. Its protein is CASSLWTGGREQYF.

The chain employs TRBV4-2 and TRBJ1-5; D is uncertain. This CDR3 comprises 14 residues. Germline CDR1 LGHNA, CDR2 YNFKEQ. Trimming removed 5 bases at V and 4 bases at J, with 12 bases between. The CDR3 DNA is TGTGCCAGCAGCAGCGGACCTACAAATCAGCCCCAGCATTTT. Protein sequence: CASSSGPTNQPQHF.

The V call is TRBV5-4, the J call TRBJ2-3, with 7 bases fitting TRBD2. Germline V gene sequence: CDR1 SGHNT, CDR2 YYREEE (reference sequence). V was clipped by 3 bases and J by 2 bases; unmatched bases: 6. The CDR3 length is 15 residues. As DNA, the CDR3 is TGTGCCAGCAGCTCCCCAGCGGGACCCACAGATACGCAGTATTTT. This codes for CASSSPAGPTDTQYF.

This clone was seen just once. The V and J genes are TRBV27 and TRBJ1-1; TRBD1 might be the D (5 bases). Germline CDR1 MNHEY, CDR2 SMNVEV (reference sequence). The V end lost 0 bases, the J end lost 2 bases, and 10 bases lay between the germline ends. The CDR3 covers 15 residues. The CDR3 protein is CASSLSWRGNTEAFF. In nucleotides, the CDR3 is TGTGCCAGCAGTTTATCCTGGAGGGGAAACACTGAAGCTTTCTTT.

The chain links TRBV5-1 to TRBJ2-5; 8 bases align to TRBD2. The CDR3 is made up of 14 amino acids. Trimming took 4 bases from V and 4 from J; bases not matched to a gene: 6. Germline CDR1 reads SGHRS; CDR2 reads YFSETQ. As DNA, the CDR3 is TGCGCCAGCAGCCCACCCGGGGGGGGAGAGACCCAGTACTTC. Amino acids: CASSPPGGGETQYF.

Here the CDR3 reads CASSPIAGGPSTDTQYF. The CDR3, as DNA: TGTGCCAGCTCACCTATAGCGGGAGGCCCTAGCACAGATACGCAGTATTTT. The J gene is TRBJ2-3, the V gene TRBV18, with 10 bases matching TRBD2. Germline CDR1 KGHSH, CDR2 LQKENI. V gave up 3 bases and J gave up 0 bases; unmatched junction bases: 6. CDR3 length: 17 amino acids.

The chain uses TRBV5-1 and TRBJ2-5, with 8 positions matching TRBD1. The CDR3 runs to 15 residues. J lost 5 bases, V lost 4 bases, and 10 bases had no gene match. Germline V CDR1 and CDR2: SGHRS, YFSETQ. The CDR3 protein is CASSPQGAWGETQYF. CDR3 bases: TGCGCCAGCAGCCCCCAGGGGGCTTGGGGGGAGACCCAGTACTTC.

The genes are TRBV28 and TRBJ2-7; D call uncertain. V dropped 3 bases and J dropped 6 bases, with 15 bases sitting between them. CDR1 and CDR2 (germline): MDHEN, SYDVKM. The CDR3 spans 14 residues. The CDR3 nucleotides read TGTGCCAGCAGTTTCACGAGTCTTGCTGGCGAGCAGTACTTC. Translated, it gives CASSFTSLAGEQYF.

The CDR3: CASSRSSGGNEQFF. The DNA of the CDR3 is TGTGCCAGCTCACGGTCTAGCGGGGGAAATGAGCAGTTCTTC. The V call is TRBV18, the J call TRBJ2-1; TRBD2 matches 10 bases. CDR1 and CDR2 from the germline V gene are KGHSH and LQKENI. Trimming at V came to 4 bases and at J to 7 bases, leaving 4 bases not matched to a gene. CDR3 length equals 14 residues. Full variable domain (remainder filled in from reference TRBV18 and TRBJ2-1): NAGVMQNPRHLVRRRGQEARLRCSPMKGHSHVYWYRQLPEEGLKFMVYLQKENIIDESGMPKERFSAEFPKEGPSILRIQQVVRGDSAAYFCASSRSSGGNEQFFGPGTRLTVL.

The CDR3 reads CASRRLAGGPSYEQYF. CDR3 coding DNA: TGTGCCAGCAGGCGACTAGCGGGAGGCCCGTCCTACGAGCAGTACTTC. V usage is TRBV7-9 and J usage is TRBJ2-7, with 13 bases that match TRBD2. The CDR3 loop spans 16 amino acids. Losses at the gene ends were 6 bases for V and 1 base for J; bases not matched to a gene: 6. Germline V gene data show CDR1 as SEHNR and CDR2 as FQNEAQ (reference sequence).

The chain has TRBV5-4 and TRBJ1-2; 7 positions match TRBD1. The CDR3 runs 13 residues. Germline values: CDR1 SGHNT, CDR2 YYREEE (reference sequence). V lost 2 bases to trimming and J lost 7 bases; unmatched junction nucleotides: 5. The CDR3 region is CASSFRAGGGYTF. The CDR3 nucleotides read TGTGCCAGCAGCTTCCGGGCAGGGGGTGGCTACACCTTC.

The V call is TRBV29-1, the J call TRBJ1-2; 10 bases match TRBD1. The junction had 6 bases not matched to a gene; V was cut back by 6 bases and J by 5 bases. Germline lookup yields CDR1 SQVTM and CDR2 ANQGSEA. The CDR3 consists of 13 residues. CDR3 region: CSVGDRGGYGYTF. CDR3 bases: TGCAGCGTGGGGGACAGGGGAGGGTATGGCTACACCTTC.

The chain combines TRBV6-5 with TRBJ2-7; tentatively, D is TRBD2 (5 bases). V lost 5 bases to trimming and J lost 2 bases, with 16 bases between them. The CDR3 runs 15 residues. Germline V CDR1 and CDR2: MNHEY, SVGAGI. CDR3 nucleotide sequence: TGTGCCAGCAGTACCCCCCGGGGTCAAACCTACGAGCAGTACTTC. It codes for CASSTPRGQTYEQYF.

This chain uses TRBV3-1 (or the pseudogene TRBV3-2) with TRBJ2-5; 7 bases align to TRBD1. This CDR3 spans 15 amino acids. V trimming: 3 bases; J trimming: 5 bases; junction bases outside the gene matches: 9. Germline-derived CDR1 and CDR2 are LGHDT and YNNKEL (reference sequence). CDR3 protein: CASSHGKGAPETQYF. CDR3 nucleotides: TGTGCCAGCAGCCATGGGAAGGGGGCGCCGGAGACCCAGTACTTC.

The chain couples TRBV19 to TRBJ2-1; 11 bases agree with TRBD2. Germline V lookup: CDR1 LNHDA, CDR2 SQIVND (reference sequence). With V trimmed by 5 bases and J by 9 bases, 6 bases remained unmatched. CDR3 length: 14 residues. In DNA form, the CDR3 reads TGTGCCAGTAGTTTAGCGGGAGGGCCTGGTGAGCAGTTCTTC. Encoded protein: CASSLAGGPGEQFF.

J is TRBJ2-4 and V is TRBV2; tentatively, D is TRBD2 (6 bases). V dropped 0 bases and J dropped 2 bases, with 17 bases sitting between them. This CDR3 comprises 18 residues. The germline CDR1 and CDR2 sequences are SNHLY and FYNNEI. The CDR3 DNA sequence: TGTGCCAGCAGTGAAGCGCTTGCGGGCCGGGAGTCCAAAAACATTCAGTACTTC. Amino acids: CASSEALAGRESKNIQYF.

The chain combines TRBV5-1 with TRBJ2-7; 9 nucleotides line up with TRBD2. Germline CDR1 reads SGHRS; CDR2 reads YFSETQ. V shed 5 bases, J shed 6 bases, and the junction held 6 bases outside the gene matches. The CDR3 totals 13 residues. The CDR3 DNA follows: TGCGCCAGCAGTTCCGGGACTAGCACCGAGCAGTACTTC. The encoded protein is CASSSGTSTEQYF.

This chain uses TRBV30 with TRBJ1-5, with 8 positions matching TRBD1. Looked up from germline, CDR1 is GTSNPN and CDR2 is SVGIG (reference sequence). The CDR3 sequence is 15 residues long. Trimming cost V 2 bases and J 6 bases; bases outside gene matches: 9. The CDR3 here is CAWSPGQGGSQPQHF. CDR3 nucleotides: TGTGCCTGGAGTCCAGGACAGGGAGGAAGTCAGCCCCAGCATTTT.

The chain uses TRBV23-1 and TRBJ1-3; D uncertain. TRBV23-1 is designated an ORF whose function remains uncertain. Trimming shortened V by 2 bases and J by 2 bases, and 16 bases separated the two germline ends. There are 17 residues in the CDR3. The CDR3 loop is CASSQPRSPSTGNTIYF. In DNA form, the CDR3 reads TGCGCCAGCAGTCAACCACGGAGTCCAAGCACTGGAAACACCATATATTTT.